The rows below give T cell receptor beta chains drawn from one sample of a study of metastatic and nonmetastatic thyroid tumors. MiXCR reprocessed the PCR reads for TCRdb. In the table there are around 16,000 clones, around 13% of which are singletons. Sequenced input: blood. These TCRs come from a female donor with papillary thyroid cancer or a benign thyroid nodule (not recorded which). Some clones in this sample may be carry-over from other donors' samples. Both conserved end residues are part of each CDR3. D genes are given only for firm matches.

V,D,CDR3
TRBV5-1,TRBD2,CASSPLAGVNGELFF
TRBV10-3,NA,CAISVGIPYYEQYF
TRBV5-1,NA,CASSFNTGELFF
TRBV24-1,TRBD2,CATSDNQLAGGQETQYF
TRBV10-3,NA,CAISESNADTQYF
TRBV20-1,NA,CSARRACWRPDTGELFF
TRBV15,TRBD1,CATSAGQGKGTEALF
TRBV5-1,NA,CASSWGRGGSYEQYF
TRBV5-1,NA,CASSPRTGTEAFF
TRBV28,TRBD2,CASSRREMYGELFF
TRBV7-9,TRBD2,CASKPSGGSYEQYF
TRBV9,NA,CASSVGTLNTGELFF
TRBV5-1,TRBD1,CASSLEAGGTQYF
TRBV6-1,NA,CASNRGAGSPLHF
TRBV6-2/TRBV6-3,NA,CASSYSNLRTDYGYTF
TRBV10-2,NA,CASSENTYTGELFF
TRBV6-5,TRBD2,CASRKDSSGRAGETQYF
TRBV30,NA,CAWSTDRPYGYTF
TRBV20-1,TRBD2,CSARVAGVNEQFF
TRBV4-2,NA,CASSQDPTNEQCF
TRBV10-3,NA,CAISELSAGTLNYGYTF
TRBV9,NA,CASSVGGSTFTDTQYF
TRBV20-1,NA,CSVHPGAMRLETQYF
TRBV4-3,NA,CASSQAKISGNTIYF
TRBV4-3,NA,CASSQQVTGELFF
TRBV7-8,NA,CASSLPTQETQYF
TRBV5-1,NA,CASSLCFCYTF
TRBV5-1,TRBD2,CASSSSGTGGGTQYF
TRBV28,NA,CASSLAGAALVEHYF
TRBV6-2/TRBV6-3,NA,CASSYRDTGELFF
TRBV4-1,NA,CASSPTSMNTEAFF
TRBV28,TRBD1,CASMLMGGTGRNVLHF
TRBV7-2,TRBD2,CASSISGTGPAEQFF
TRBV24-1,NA,CATSDSYHPGGEGFEKLFF
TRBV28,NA,CASSPLFGQLLVFKYEQYF
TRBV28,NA,CASSLRHGSRVGQYF
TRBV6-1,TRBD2,CASRKRREDYNEQFF
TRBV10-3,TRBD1,CAIGGDRGGNQPQHF
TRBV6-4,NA,CASSDSAETAPYEQYF
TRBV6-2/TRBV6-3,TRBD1,CASSLVRDRANTGELFF
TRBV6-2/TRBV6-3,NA,CSSSPSYDQYF
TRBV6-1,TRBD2,CASSEASGGVTYNEQFF
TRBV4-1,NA,CASSQALSDTQYF
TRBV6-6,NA,CASSYSPGELFF
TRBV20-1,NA,CSAIRGSDGYTF
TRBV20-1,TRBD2,CSATGLADEQFF
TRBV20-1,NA,CSAPGQGLYEQYF
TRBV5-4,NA,CASTFPGGQTFANTGELFF
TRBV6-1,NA,CASRVQPSGSNVLTF
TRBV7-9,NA,CASSPIRGYTF
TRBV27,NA,CASSLSLREAFF
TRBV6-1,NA,CASSKNRGTHEQYF
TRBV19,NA,CASGMGGAGSNEQFF
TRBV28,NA,CASSPPRTRSNQPQHF
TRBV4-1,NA,CASNHIDTGMNTEAFF
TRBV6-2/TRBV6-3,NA,CASTKSPLGDTEAFF
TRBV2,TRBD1,CATRQGVGTEAFF
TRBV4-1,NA,CASSKREGLNTEAFF
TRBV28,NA,CASSQMDYGYTF